A single sample gave rise to the 26 T cell receptor beta chains below, sequenced in a study of response to subunit inactivated influenza vaccine. TCRdb re-called the RT-PCR reads with MiXCR, one entry per CDR3 protein. The sample includes approximately 310,000 distinct CDR3 sequences, about a fifth of them seen just once. The specimen was PBMCs from blood, collected less than 22 months after vaccination. These receptors were obtained from a man between 50 and 75 years old who received an inactivated influenza vaccine.

A note on this clonotype: A much larger clone lies one base from this, so it may be a read error. The gene calls are TRBV5-1 and TRBJ1-5; D might be TRBD1 (6 bases). The CDR3 is made up of 15 amino acids. CDR1 and CDR2 (germline): SGHRS, YFSETQ. The CDR3 reads CASSLLPGDNQLQHF. CDR3 nucleotides: TGCGCCAGCAGCTTGCTCCCAGGGGATAATCAGCTCCAGCATTTT.

V is TRBV20-1 and J is TRBJ2-7; TRBD2 might be the D (5 bases). Per germline, CDR1 DFQATT and CDR2 SNEGSKA (reference sequence). CDR3 length equals 12 residues. The V and J ends lost 5 bases and 5 bases respectively, with 13 bases between them. For the CDR3, the DNA is TGCAGTGCTTCCCCACGAGGGAACGAGCAGTACTTC. This translates into CSASPRGNEQYF.

This clonotype was recorded a few times. As DNA, the CDR3 is TGTGCCAGTAGTACCTTAGCGGGGCTAGCCAAAAACATTCAGTACTTC. Protein sequence: CASSTLAGLAKNIQYF. This sequence joins TRBV19 and TRBJ2-4; 8 nucleotides match TRBD2. Germline assignment: CDR1 LNHDA and CDR2 SQIVND (reference sequence). With 4 bases clipped from V and 0 bases from J, the junction kept 5 bases outside the gene matches. The CDR3 is 16 amino acids.

This clonotype was detected a few times. J is TRBJ1-2 and V is TRBV29-1, with D unclear. Trimming removed 6 bases at V and 0 bases at J, with 11 bases between. The CDR3 runs 13 residues. Germline assignment: CDR1 SQVTM and CDR2 ANQGSEA. In nucleotides, the CDR3 is TGCAGCGTAAGCATCGGAGCTAACTATGGCTACACCTTC. This gives the protein CSVSIGANYGYTF.

This clonotype was detected a few times. The chain employs TRBV28 and TRBJ1-1, with D uncertain. The CDR3 spans 13 residues. Deletions cut 3 bases from V and 1 base from J, with 6 bases between. CDR1 and CDR2 from the germline V gene are MDHEN and SYDVKM. As DNA, the CDR3 is TGTGCCAGCAGTTTCGACCCGAACACTGAAGCTTTCTTT. It codes for CASSFDPNTEAFF.

The sample holds a few counts of this clonotype. This chain uses TRBV20-1 with TRBJ1-3, with 9 bases identical to TRBD1. The germline gives CDR1 DFQATT, CDR2 SNEGSKA (reference sequence). The CDR3 is 14 residues long. The V gene end was trimmed by 6 bases and the J gene end by 4 bases; junction bases not matched to a gene: 7. The CDR3 nucleotides are TGCAGTGCCAGGGCCGGGACAGGGGGAAACACCATATATTTT. Protein: CSARAGTGGNTIYF.

A word on this clonotype: A much bigger clone sits one base away, suggesting this may be a read error. J is TRBJ2-7 and V is TRBV10-3; TRBD2 might be the D (6 bases). Per germline, CDR1 ENHRY and CDR2 SYGVKD. The CDR3 contains 13 residues. The CDR3 is CDISGRERYEQYF. For the CDR3, the DNA is TGTGACATCAGTGGACGGGAGAGATACGAGCAGTACTTC.

Only a few counts were recorded for this clonotype. The chain links TRBV12-3 or TRBV12-4 to TRBJ2-3; D might be TRBD2 (6 bases). The CDR3 loop spans 13 amino acids. The V end was cut by 4 bases, the J end by 5 bases, with 10 bases between. The DNA for the CDR3 is TGTGCCAGCAGTTGGCGGGACGGAGATACGCAGTATTTT. Its translation: CASSWRDGDTQYF.

This clonotype was seen a few times. The V call is TRBV5-1, the J call TRBJ2-5; D not resolved. CDR1 is SGHRS, CDR2 YFSETQ, per germline. Trimming left V 0 bases short and J 3 bases short, with 3 bases between. This CDR3 contains 12 residues. DNA for the CDR3: TGCGCCAGCAGCTTGGAAAAAGAGACCCAGTACTTC. This gives the protein CASSLEKETQYF.

The V call is TRBV28, the J call TRBJ2-5; D gene uncertain. CDR1 and CDR2 from the germline V gene are MDHEN and SYDVKM. With 8 bases removed from V and 1 base from J, the gap between germline ends came to 11 bases. This CDR3 is built from 13 residues. The CDR3 loop reads CASAPFRQETQYF. CDR3 nucleotide sequence: TGTGCCAGCGCGCCTTTCCGCCAAGAGACCCAGTACTTC.

The V call is TRBV21-1, the J call TRBJ1-2. TRBV21-1 is listed as a pseudogene. The CDR3 length is 14 residues. For the CDR3, the DNA is TGTGCCAGCAGCAAACCTCTGGCCCTCTATGGCTACACCTTC. Protein: CASSKPLALYGYTF.

The V gene is TRBV7-9, the J gene TRBJ2-3, with a weak D call TRBD2 (6 bases). Germline V CDR1 and CDR2: SEHNR, FQNEAQ (reference sequence). This CDR3 has 16 amino acids. V dropped 5 bases and J dropped 5 bases, with 20 bases sitting between them. DNA for the CDR3: TGTGCCAGCAGCCCCACTTTGGCGGGATCTGGAGATACGCAGTATTTT. It yields the protein CASSPTLAGSGDTQYF.

Worth noting for this clonotype: Mismatch with germline at one junction end may stem from a read error. The chain couples TRBV7-8 to TRBJ1-6; the match to TRBD1 covers 9 bases. This CDR3 has 18 residues. Germline CDR1 and CDR2: SGHVS and FQNEAQ. CDR3 in amino acids: CTSSLVTGTGSMRSPLHF. DNA of the CDR3: TGTACCAGCAGCTTAGTTACCGGGACAGGGAGTATGAGATCACCCCTCCACTTT.

Regarding this clonotype: With a much larger clone just one base away, this may be a read error. The V and J genes are TRBV29-1 and TRBJ1-2; D perhaps matches TRBD1 (5 bases). The ends were cut back, 0 bases at V and 4 bases at J, with 15 bases in the middle. CDR1 and CDR2 (germline): SQVTM, ANQGSEA. The length of the CDR3 is 15 residues. This chain's CDR3 is CSVEDPVGQGYGYTF. The CDR3 DNA follows: TGCAGCGTTGAAGATCCGGTGGGTCAGGGCTATGGCTACACCTTC.

The V call is TRBV15, the J call TRBJ2-7; tentatively, D is TRBD1 (5 bases). CDR3 size: 15 residues. V was pared by 2 bases and J by 3 bases, with 14 bases between. Germline CDR1 reads LNHNV; CDR2 reads YYDKDF (reference sequence). CDR3: CATSRTMGPHYEQYF. DNA for the CDR3: TGTGCCACCAGCAGAACCATGGGGCCCCACTACGAGCAGTACTTC. The full variable domain, rest sourced from reference TRBV15 and TRBJ2-7, is DAMVIQNPRYQVTQFGKPVTLSCSQTLNHNVMYWYQQKSSQAPKLLFHYYDKDFNNEADTPDNFQSRRPNTSFCFLDIRSPGLGDTAMYLCATSRTMGPHYEQYFGPGTRLTVT.

CDR3 region: CASSLIGSATYEQYF. For the CDR3, the DNA is TGTGCCAGCAGCCTTATAGGGAGTGCCACCTACGAGCAGTACTTC. This sequence joins TRBV14 and TRBJ2-7, with D perhaps matching TRBD2 (5 bases). There are 15 residues in the CDR3. V gave up 4 bases and J gave up 2 bases, with 15 bases separating them. Per the germline V gene, CDR1 is SGHDN and CDR2 is FVKESK.

This clonotype was counted a few times. This chain joins TRBV3-1 and TRBJ2-3; TRBD2 agrees at 10 bases. The CDR3 extends over 16 amino acids. V was clipped by 4 bases and J by 5 bases; unmatched bases: 9. Looked up from germline, CDR1 is LGHDT and CDR2 is YNNKEL (reference sequence). The CDR3 region has the DNA TGTGCCAGCAGCCCCCTTCAAGCGGGGGGGAAAGATACGCAGTATTTT. Protein sequence: CASSPLQAGGKDTQYF.

V gene TRBV6-2 or TRBV6-3 combines with J gene TRBJ1-1, with D maybe TRBD1 (6 bases). V lost 7 bases and J lost 3, with 15 bases in between. The CDR3 consists of 14 residues. Germline-derived CDR1 and CDR2 are MNHEY and SVGEGT. CDR3 residues: CASTPMGQDTEAFF. In DNA, the CDR3 is TGTGCCAGCACCCCAATGGGACAAGACACTGAAGCTTTCTTT.

This clonotype was picked up a small number of times. The V and J genes are TRBV29-1 and TRBJ1-4, with a weak D call TRBD1 (5 bases). This CDR3 has 13 amino acids. V was trimmed by 6 bases and J by 2 bases, leaving 10 bases between them. The germline V gene has CDR1 SQVTM and CDR2 ANQGSEA. Written as DNA, the CDR3 is TGCAGCGTCCTGGGACGGACTAATGAAAAACTGTTTTTT. Translated, it gives CSVLGRTNEKLFF.

This clonotype was seen a handful of times. The rearrangement links TRBV19 to TRBJ1-5; TRBD1 is a possible D gene (5 bases). The CDR3 runs to 17 residues. Trimming removed 5 bases from V and 1 base from J, with 18 bases in between. The germline gives CDR1 LNHDA, CDR2 SQIVND (reference sequence). CDR3: CASSLLGMGGSNQPQHF. CDR3 nucleotides: TGTGCCAGTAGTCTCCTTGGAATGGGGGGAAGCAATCAGCCCCAGCATTTT.

This clonotype was observed at least ten times. The chain combines TRBV4-1 with TRBJ1-1; no reliable D call. V lost 4 bases to trimming and J lost 5 bases, with 14 bases between them. The CDR3 is 14 residues long. Per germline, CDR1 MGHRA and CDR2 YSYEKL. In DNA, the CDR3 is TGCGCCAGCAGCCCGTCGGCTATGAGAACTGAAGCTTTCTTT. Translating gives CASSPSAMRTEAFF.

This clonotype was counted ten times or more. The rearrangement joins TRBV20-1 to TRBJ1-6; possibly TRBD1 for D (5 bases). Trimming pared 4 bases from V and 7 bases from J, leaving 14 bases between. The CDR3 extends over 14 amino acids. The germline CDR1 and CDR2 sequences are DFQATT and SNEGSKA (reference sequence). This CDR3 is CSANRGRGNSPLHF. DNA of the CDR3: TGCAGTGCTAACAGAGGGAGGGGAAATTCACCCCTCCACTTT.

This clonotype was seen many times. The rearrangement uses TRBV4-1 and TRBJ1-5; 9 bases line up with TRBD1. CDR1 and CDR2 (germline): MGHRA, YSYEKL. This CDR3 has 17 residues. V was pared by 4 bases and J by 5 bases, with 12 bases of the junction left unmatched. For the CDR3, the DNA is TGCGCCAGCAGCCGGACACTCCGGGACAGGGAATATCAGCCCCAGCATTTT. Its protein product is CASSRTLRDREYQPQHF.

The rearrangement uses TRBV13 and TRBJ2-5; D might be TRBD1 (6 bases). CDR3 length: 14 residues. Germline lookup yields CDR1 PRHDT and CDR2 FYEKMQ (reference sequence). Between the trimmed V and J ends, which lost 3 bases and 3 bases, there was a span of 11 bases. DNA for the CDR3: TGTGCCAGCAGCTTTTGGGGGCGCGAAGAGACCCAGTACTTC. Amino acids: CASSFWGREETQYF.

This clonotype was seen a few times. The V gene is TRBV29-1, the J gene TRBJ1-1; D remains unclear. This CDR3 region has 12 residues. Germline CDR1 and CDR2: SQVTM and ANQGSEA. V lost 7 bases to trimming and J lost 1 base, with 10 bases between them. The CDR3: CSAGLRNTEAFF. The CDR3 coding sequence is TGCAGCGCCGGGTTACGGAACACTGAAGCTTTCTTT.

This clonotype was seen only a few times. The V and J genes are TRBV5-1 and TRBJ1-4, with 12 nucleotides matching TRBD1. Trimming took 4 bases from V and 7 from J; bases not matched to a gene: 8. CDR1 is SGHRS and CDR2 is YFSETQ in the germline V gene. The CDR3 is 16 amino acids. CDR3 region: CASSDGTGGQSEKLFF. The DNA for the CDR3 is TGCGCCAGCAGCGATGGGACAGGGGGCCAGAGTGAAAAACTGTTTTTT. Complete variable domain (other parts from reference TRBV5-1 and TRBJ1-4): KAGVTQTPRYLIKTRGQQVTLSCSPISGHRSVSWYQQTPGQGLQFLFEYFSETQRNKGNFPGRFSGRQFSNSRSEMNVSTLELGDSALYLCASSDGTGGQSEKLFFGSGTQLSVL.